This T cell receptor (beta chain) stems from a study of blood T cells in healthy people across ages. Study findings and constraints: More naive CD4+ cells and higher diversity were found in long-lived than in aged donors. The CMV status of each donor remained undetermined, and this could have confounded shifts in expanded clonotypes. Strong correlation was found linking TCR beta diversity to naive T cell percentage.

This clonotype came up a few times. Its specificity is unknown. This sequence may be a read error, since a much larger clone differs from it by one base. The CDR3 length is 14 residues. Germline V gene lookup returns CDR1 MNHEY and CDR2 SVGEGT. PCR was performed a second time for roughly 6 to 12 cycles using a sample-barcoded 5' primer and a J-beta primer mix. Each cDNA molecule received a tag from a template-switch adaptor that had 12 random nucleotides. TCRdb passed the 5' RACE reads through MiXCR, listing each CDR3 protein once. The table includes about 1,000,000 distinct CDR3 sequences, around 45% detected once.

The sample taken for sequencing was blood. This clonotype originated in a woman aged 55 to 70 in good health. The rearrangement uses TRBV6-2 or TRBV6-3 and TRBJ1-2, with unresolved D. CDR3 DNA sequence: TGTGCCAGCAGTGACTCTACCGAGTCTCTGGGCTACACCTTC. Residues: CASSDSTESLGYTF.